These T cell receptor beta chains were read from a single sample in a study of T cells in Graves' hyperthyroidism and ophthalmopathy. Each CDR3 protein is one row after TCRdb ran MiXCR on the multiplex PCR reads. The profile shows 620,000 or so distinct CDR3 sequences, approximately 14% of them singletons. What was sequenced was blood. All receptors derive from a woman in her forties or fifties with Graves' ophthalmopathy. Both conserved end residues are part of each CDR3. Each record gives: V gene, J gene, D gene, clone size, CDR3 protein, CDR3 DNA. A D gene is named only where the DNA matches it firmly. Clone size is not always given. Where it is, it says once, few, many or a class for expanded clones.

>TRBV30|TRBJ2-7|NA|many
CAWSVVAGAIYEQYF
TGTGCCTGGAGTGTAGTGGCAGGGGCCATCTACGAGCAGTACTTC
>TRBV19|TRBJ2-5|TRBD2|NA
CASGLAGGETQYF
TGTGCCAGCGGACTAGCGGGAGGAGAGACCCAGTACTTC
>TRBV11-2|TRBJ1-1|TRBD1|many
CASSLRQGPSGTEAFF
TGTGCCAGCAGCTTAAGACAGGGGCCCTCTGGCACTGAAGCTTTCTTT
>TRBV20-1|TRBJ2-3|NA|many
CSATYAGTGDTQYF
TGCAGTGCAACCTACGCAGGGACGGGGGATACGCAGTATTTT
>TRBV12-3/TRBV12-4|TRBJ1-3|TRBD1|few
CASSFGGQGSGNTIYF
TGTGCCAGCAGTTTCGGGGGACAGGGGTCCGGAAACACCATATATTTT
>TRBV24-1|TRBJ2-1|NA|many
CATSDASGTGSGNEQFF
TGTGCCACCAGTGATGCATCCGGGACGGGTTCAGGCAATGAGCAGTTCTTC
>TRBV24-1|TRBJ1-2|NA|NA
CATSDLGISHGYTF
TGTGCCACAAGTGATCTAGGGATTAGTCATGGCTACACCTTC
>TRBV4-1|TRBJ2-5|TRBD2|few
CASAGLGTQETQYF
TGCGCCAGCGCAGGACTAGGGACTCAAGAGACCCAGTACTTC
>TRBV7-8|TRBJ1-3|NA|NA
CASRHPVGNTIYF
TGTGCCAGCCGCCACCCCGTTGGAAACACCATATATTTT
>TRBV6-2/TRBV6-3|TRBJ1-1|NA|few
CASSYRTPEAFF
TGTGCCAGCAGTTACAGGACACCCGAAGCTTTCTTT
>TRBV9|TRBJ2-3|TRBD2|few
CASSVEGPLLAGNTDTQYF
TGTGCCAGCAGCGTAGAAGGTCCGTTACTAGCGGGAAACACAGATACGCAGTATTTT
>TRBV12-3/TRBV12-4|TRBJ2-5|TRBD2|NA
CASSFPRLAGNSETQYF
TGTGCCAGCAGTTTCCCGAGACTAGCGGGAAATTCAGAGACCCAGTACTTC
>TRBV5-5|TRBJ2-7|NA|NA
CASSFYICSARGRTLYEQYF
NA
>TRBV6-1|TRBJ1-5|NA|few
CASSEALPGGQPQHF
TGTGCCAGCAGTGAAGCGCTTCCAGGTGGTCAGCCCCAGCATTTT
>TRBV20-1|TRBJ2-7|NA|NA
CSAVGGLEQYF
TGCAGTGCCGTCGGGGGGCTCGAGCAGTACTTC
>TRBV20-1|TRBJ2-1|NA|many
CSARDPIGNNEQFF
TGCAGTGCTAGAGACCCCATCGGGAACAATGAGCAGTTCTTC
>TRBV20-1|TRBJ2-1|TRBD2|many
CSARPPGLGPNEQFF
TGCAGTGCTAGACCTCCGGGACTAGGACCCAATGAGCAGTTCTTC
>TRBV7-3|TRBJ1-1|TRBD1|few
CASSLNQQGTEAFF
TGTGCCAGCAGCCTTAACCAACAGGGGACTGAAGCTTTCTTT
>TRBV18|TRBJ2-1|NA|many
CASSPPQGNEQFF
TGTGCCAGCTCACCACCGCAGGGCAATGAGCAGTTCTTC
>TRBV7-4|TRBJ1-3|NA|many
CASSLDRDSGNTIYF
TGTGCCAGCAGCTTAGACAGGGACTCTGGAAACACCATATATTTT
>TRBV5-1|TRBJ2-1|NA|many
CASSLEAGRSYNEQFF
TGCGCCAGCAGCTTGGAGGCGGGAAGGTCCTACAATGAGCAGTTCTTC
>TRBV13|TRBJ2-2|NA|many
CASQDQGTNTGELFF
TGTGCCAGCCAGGACCAGGGGACGAACACCGGGGAGCTGTTTTTT
>TRBV28|TRBJ2-5|NA|NA
CASSLRRGAAGGYETQYF
TGTGCCAGCAGTTTAAGGAGGGGGGCCGCCGGGGGGTACGAGACCCAGTACTTC
>TRBV10-3|TRBJ2-2|NA|NA
CAIPSHPGHTGELFF
TGTGCCATCCCGAGCCACCCGGGGCACACCGGGGAGCTGTTTTTT
>TRBV19|TRBJ2-1|NA|NA
CASSIGGQGERYNEQFF
TGTGCCAGTAGTATAGGAGGGCAGGGAGAGAGGTACAATGAGCAGTTCTTC
>TRBV11-2|TRBJ2-1|NA|many
CASSLDYGQPYNEQFF
TGTGCCAGCAGCTTAGATTACGGACAGCCCTACAATGAGCAGTTCTTC
>TRBV19|TRBJ2-3|NA|few
CASSQTPGRTTDTQYF
TGTGCCAGTAGTCAGACCCCCGGGCGGACCACAGATACGCAGTATTTT
>TRBV7-9|TRBJ1-2|NA|few
CASSREGRFGGYTF
TGTGCCAGCAGCCGAGAGGGGCGTTTCGGGGGCTACACCTTC
>TRBV28|TRBJ2-7|TRBD2|many
CASKIAGPSYEQYF
TGTGCCAGCAAAATAGCGGGACCTAGCTACGAGCAGTACTTC
>TRBV3-1|TRBJ2-1|TRBD2|many
CASSQDGGGFYNEQFF
TGTGCCAGCAGCCAAGACGGCGGGGGGTTCTACAATGAGCAGTTCTTC
>TRBV2|TRBJ2-5|TRBD2|many
CASSDFGTIQETQYF
TGTGCCAGCAGTGATTTCGGGACTATTCAAGAGACCCAGTACTTC
>TRBV20-1|TRBJ2-2|NA|few
CSASLDSIGGGELFF
TGCAGTGCTAGCCTAGATAGTATAGGTGGCGGGGAGCTGTTTTTT
>TRBV14|TRBJ2-1|NA|many
CASSQGPGSSYNEQFF
TGTGCCAGCAGCCAAGGTCCGGGAAGCTCCTACAATGAGCAGTTCTTC
>TRBV20-1|TRBJ2-1|TRBD2|many
CSARDKTSGIYNEQFF
TGCAGTGCTAGAGACAAGACTAGCGGGATCTACAATGAGCAGTTCTTC
>TRBV6-1|TRBJ2-3|TRBD2|many
CASSKTSGRARTDTQYF
TGTGCCAGCAGTAAGACTAGCGGGAGGGCCCGCACAGATACGCAGTATTTT
>TRBV10-3|TRBJ2-3|NA|NA
CAITRTGRADTQYF
TGTGCCATCACCAGGACAGGGAGGGCAGATACGCAGTATTTT
>TRBV5-1|TRBJ2-7|NA|NA
CASSGGPSTRYF
TGCGCCAGCAGCGGCGGGCCTTCTACGCGGTACTTC
>TRBV6-5|TRBJ2-1|TRBD2|many
CASSYVGLADYNEQFF
TGTGCCAGCAGTTACGTTGGACTAGCGGACTACAATGAGCAGTTCTTC
>TRBV29-1|TRBJ2-6|NA|many
CSVEDLTGSGANVLTF
TGCAGCGTTGAAGATCTTACGGGCTCTGGGGCCAACGTCCTGACTTTC
>TRBV5-1|TRBJ2-3|NA|NA
CASSFPGATDTQYF
TGCGCCAGCAGCTTCCCCGGGGCCACAGATACGCAGTATTTT
>TRBV19|TRBJ2-3|NA|NA
CASSPGPYGTDTQYF
TGTGCCAGTAGTCCCGGTCCCTACGGCACAGATACGCAGTATTTT
>TRBV27|TRBJ2-7|TRBD2|many
CASSWGEGSYEQYF
TGTGCCAGCAGTTGGGGGGAGGGCTCCTACGAGCAGTACTTC
>TRBV6-1|TRBJ2-1|TRBD1|few
CASSATTGGAYNEQFF
TGTGCCAGCAGTGCTACAACAGGGGGAGCTTACAATGAGCAGTTCTTC
>TRBV14|TRBJ1-3|NA|NA
CASSQEVGWAGNTIYF
TGTGCCAGCAGCCAAGAGGTCGGGTGGGCTGGAAACACCATATATTTT
>TRBV24-1|TRBJ2-1|TRBD1|few
CATSDPGQGRYNEQFF
TGTGCCACCAGTGACCCGGGACAGGGCCGATACAATGAGCAGTTCTTC
>TRBV28|TRBJ1-5|NA|many
CASRKGQTTVQPQHF
TGTGCCAGCAGGAAAGGGCAAACAACGGTTCAGCCCCAGCATTTT
>TRBV7-2|TRBJ1-5|NA|few
CASSPRWGSPQHF
TGTGCCAGCAGCCCGAGGTGGGGTTCGCCCCAGCATTTT